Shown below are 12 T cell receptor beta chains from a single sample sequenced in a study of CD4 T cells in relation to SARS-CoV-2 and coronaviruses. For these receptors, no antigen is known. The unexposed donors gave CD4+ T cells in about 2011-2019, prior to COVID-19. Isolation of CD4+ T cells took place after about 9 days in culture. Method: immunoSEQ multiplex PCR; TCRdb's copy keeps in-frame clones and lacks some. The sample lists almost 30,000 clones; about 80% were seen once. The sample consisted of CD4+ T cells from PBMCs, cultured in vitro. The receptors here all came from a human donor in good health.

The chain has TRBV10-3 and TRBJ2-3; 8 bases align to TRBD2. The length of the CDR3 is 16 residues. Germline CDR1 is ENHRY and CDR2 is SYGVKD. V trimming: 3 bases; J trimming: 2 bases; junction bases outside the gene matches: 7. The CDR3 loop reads CAISDRRGAFTDTQYF. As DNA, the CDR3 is TGTGCCATCAGTGATCGGCGGGGGGCCTTCACAGATACGCAGTATTTT.

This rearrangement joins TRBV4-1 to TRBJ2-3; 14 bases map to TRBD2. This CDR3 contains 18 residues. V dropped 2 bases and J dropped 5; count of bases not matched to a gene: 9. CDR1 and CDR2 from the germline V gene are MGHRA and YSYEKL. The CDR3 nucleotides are TGCGCCAGCAGCCAACCCCCCGGGGGGACTAGCGGGAGAGATACGCAGTATTTT. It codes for CASSQPPGGTSGRDTQYF.

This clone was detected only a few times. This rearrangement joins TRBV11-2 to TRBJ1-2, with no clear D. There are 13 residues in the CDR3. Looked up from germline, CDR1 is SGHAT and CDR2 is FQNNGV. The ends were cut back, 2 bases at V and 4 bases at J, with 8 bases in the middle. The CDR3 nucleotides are TGTGCCAGCAGCTTACAGCAAATCTATGGCTACACCTTC. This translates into CASSLQQIYGYTF.

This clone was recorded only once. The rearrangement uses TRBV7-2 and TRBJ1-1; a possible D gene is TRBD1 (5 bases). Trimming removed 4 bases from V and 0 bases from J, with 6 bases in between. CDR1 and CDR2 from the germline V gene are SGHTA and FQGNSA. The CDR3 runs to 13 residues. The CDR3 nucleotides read TGTGCCAGCAGCTGGGGGATGAACACTGAAGCTTTCTTT. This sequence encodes CASSWGMNTEAFF.

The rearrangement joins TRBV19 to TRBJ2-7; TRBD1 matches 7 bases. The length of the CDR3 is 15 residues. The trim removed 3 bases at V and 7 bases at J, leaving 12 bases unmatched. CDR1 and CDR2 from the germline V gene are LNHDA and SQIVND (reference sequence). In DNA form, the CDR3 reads TGTGCCAGTAGTATGTCGGACAGGAGGATAGGGGAGCAGTACTTC. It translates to CASSMSDRRIGEQYF.

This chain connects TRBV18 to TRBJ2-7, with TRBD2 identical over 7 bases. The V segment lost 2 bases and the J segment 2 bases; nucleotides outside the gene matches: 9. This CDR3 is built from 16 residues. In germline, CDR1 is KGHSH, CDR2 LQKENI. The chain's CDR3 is CASSPGQLATTYEQYF. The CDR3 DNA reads TGTGCCAGCTCACCAGGTCAACTAGCGACTACCTACGAGCAGTACTTC.

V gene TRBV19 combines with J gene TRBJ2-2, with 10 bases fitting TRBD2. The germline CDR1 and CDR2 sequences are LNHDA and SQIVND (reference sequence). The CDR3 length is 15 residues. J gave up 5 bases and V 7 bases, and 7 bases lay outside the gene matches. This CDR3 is CASTPTSGRTGELFF. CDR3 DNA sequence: TGTGCCAGTACCCCGACTAGCGGGCGTACCGGGGAGCTGTTTTTT.

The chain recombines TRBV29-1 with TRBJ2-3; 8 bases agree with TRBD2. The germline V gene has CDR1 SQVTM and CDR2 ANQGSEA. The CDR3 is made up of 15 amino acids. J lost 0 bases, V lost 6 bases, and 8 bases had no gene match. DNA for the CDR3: TGCAGCGTCAAACCGGCTAGCGGGAGCACAGATACGCAGTATTTT. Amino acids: CSVKPASGSTDTQYF.

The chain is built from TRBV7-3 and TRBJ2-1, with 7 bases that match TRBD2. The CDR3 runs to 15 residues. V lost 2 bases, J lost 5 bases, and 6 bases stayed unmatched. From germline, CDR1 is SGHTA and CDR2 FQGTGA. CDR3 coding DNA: TGTGCCAGCAGCTTATTGGGACTAATGGACAATGAGCAGTTCTTC. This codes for CASSLLGLMDNEQFF.

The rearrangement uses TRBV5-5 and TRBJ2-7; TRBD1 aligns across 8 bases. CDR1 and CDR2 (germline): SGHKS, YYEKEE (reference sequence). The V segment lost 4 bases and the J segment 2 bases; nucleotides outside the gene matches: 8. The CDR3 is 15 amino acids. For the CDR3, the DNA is TGTGCCAGCAGCACCGGACAGGGAGTCCCCTACGAGCAGTACTTC. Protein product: CASSTGQGVPYEQYF.

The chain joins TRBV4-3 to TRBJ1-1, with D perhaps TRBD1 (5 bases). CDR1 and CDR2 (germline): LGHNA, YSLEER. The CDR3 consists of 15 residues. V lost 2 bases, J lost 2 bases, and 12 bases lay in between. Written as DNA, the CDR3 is TGCGCCAGCAGCCAATCCCCGGGGCTCAACACTGAAGCTTTCTTT. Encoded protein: CASSQSPGLNTEAFF.

The CDR3 loop is CASSPGQETQYF. CDR3 DNA: TGTGCCAGCTCACCGGGCCAAGAGACCCAGTACTTC. The rearrangement links TRBV18 to TRBJ2-5; D is undetermined. In germline, CDR1 is KGHSH, CDR2 LQKENI. The CDR3 spans 12 residues. With 3 bases removed from V and 1 base from J, the gap between germline ends came to 3 bases.